This TCR beta chain is drawn from a study of T cells in Graves' hyperthyroidism and ophthalmopathy. Researchers took RNA transcripts and amplified the TCR beta CDR3 regions from them. A set of HTBI primers served as the primers for a first-round RT-PCR of the TCR CDR3. A single record per CDR3 protein comes from TCRdb applying MiXCR to the multiplex PCR reads. The sample records around 600,000 distinct CDR3 sequences, roughly 46% being singletons. As regards this clonotype: The junction does not match germline at one end; this may be a read error.

This receptor was identified in an adult man with Graves' disease, either hyperthyroidism or ophthalmopathy (not recorded which). The specimen was peripheral blood or thyroid tissue (not recorded which).

The CDR3 spells CASSQEVPATGNTVYF. Here the CDR3 DNA reads TGTGCCAGCAGCCAAGAGGTCCCTGCCACTGGAAACACCGTATATTTT. This rearrangement joins TRBV14 to TRBJ1-3; D gene ambiguous. This CDR3 region has 16 residues. CDR1 SGHDN and CDR2 FVKESK come from the germline V gene.